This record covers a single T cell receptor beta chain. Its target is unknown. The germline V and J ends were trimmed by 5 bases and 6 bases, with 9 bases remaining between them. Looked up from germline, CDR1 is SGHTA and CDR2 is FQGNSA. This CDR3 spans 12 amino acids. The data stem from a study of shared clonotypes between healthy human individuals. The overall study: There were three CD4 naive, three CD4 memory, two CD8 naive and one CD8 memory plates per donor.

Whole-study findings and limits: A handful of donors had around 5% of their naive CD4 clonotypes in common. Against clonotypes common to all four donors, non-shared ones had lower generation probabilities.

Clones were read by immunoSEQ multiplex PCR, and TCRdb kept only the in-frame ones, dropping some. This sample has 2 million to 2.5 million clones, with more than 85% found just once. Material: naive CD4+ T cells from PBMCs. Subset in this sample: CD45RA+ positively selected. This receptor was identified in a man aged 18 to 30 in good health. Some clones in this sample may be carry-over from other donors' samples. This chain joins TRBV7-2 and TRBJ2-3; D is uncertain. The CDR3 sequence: CASSRNLDTQYF. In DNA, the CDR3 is TGTGCCAGCAGCCGAAATTTGGATACGCAGTATTTT. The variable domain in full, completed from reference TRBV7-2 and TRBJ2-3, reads GAGVSQSPSNKVTEKGKDVELRCDPISGHTALYWYRQSLGQGLEFLIYFQGNSAPDKSGLPSDRFSAERTGGSVSTLTIQRTQQEDSAVYLCASSRNLDTQYFGPGTRLTVL.